These T cell receptor beta chains were read from a single sample in a study of T cell responses to AZD1222 COVID-19 vaccine. Profiled with immunoSEQ multiplex PCR; TCRdb holds only in-frame clones, not every one. Among tens of thousands of clones, approximately 80% were seen once, and the ten largest hold around 21%. The source material was peripheral blood, sampled on day 0 of AZD1222 vaccination. The source of these receptors is an adult in good health. The CDR3 runs from the conserved cysteine through the conserved F or W.

v_gene	CDR3aa
TRBV12-3/TRBV12-4	CASSLRVSGELFF
TRBV10-3	CAIRGTGQETQYF
TRBV6-5	CASASLWASRSYTF
TRBV10-3	CAISEGVHSGNTIYF
TRBV28	CASSGKTGVDEKLFF
TRBV4-2	CASSQGTSRSGSYTQYF
TRBV10-1	CASRRGASRDQETQYF
TRBV5-1	CASSPEPNQPQHF
TRBV30	CAWSRLAGETDTQYF
TRBV2	CASSQAGAGGDYGYTF
TRBV3-1/TRBV3-2	CASSPPGEEQFF
TRBV9	CASSVSGRALKETQYF
TRBV5-4	CASSLVSTYNEQFF
TRBV10-3	CAIRGIAGATTGELFF
TRBV2	CASSDHNEQFF
TRBV1	CTSSQDRGNQPQHF
TRBV9	CASSLGTGPLYEQYF
TRBV19	CASSHDIRTSGETQYF
TRBV29-1	CSVGSGSPYNEQFF